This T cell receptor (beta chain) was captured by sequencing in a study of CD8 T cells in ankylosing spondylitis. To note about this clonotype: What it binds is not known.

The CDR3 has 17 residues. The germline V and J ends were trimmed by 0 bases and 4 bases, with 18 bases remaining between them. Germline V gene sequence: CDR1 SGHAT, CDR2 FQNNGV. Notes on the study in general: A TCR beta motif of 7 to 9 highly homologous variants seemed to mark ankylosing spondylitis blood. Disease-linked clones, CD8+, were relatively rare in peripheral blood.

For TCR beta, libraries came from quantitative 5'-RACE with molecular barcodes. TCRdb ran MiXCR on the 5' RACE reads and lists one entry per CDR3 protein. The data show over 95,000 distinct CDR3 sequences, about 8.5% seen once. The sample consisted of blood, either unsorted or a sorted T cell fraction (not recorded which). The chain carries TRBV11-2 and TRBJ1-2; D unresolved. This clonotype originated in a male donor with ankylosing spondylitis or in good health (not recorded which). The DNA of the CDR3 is TGTGCCAGCAGCTTAGAAAGGCTTGGAGGGATCCCCTATGGCTACACCTTC. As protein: CASSLERLGGIPYGYTF.